These 22 T cell receptor beta chains came from one sample sequenced in a study of blood T cell repertoires in COVID-19. Clones were read by immunoSEQ multiplex PCR, and TCRdb kept only the in-frame ones, dropping some. The sample shows 100,000 to 150,000 clones, around nine tenths of them seen only once. Sequencing was carried out using PBMCs or T cells enriched from blood (not recorded which). Receptors originate from a woman in her fifties or sixties who had recovered from COVID-19.

The rearrangement links TRBV5-6 to TRBJ2-3, with 14 bases matching TRBD2. With 1 base clipped from V and 3 bases from J, the junction kept 4 bases outside the gene matches. CDR1 and CDR2 (germline): SGHDT, YYEEEE. This CDR3 is 17 amino acids long. For the CDR3, the DNA is TGTGCCAGCAGCTTGCCGGGGACTAGCGGGGGTACAGATACGCAGTATTTT. Its translation: CASSLPGTSGGTDTQYF.

The chain joins TRBV10-2 to TRBJ1-4; possible D gene TRBD1, 5 bases. V lost 5 bases and J lost 2, with 24 bases in between. In germline, CDR1 is WSHSY, CDR2 SAAADI. The CDR3 runs 19 residues. DNA for the CDR3: TGCGCCAGCAGTACCAAGGGGCCCCACACCGGTTGGACTAATGAAAAACTGTTTTTT. Translation: CASSTKGPHTGWTNEKLFF.

The J gene is TRBJ1-5, the V gene TRBV2; no reliable D call. The V gene's germline CDR1 is SNHLY and CDR2 FYNNEI. The CDR3 loop spans 13 amino acids. Trimming pared 3 bases from V and 4 bases from J, leaving 7 bases between. The chain's CDR3 is CASSDETNQPQHF. For the CDR3, the DNA is TGTGCCAGCAGTGATGAGACTAATCAGCCCCAGCATTTT.

The CDR3 spells CASRFITGELFF. CDR3 nucleotides: TGTGCCAGCAGGTTCATCACCGGGGAGCTGTTTTTT. This chain joins TRBV6-5 and TRBJ2-2; unclear D gene. Germline-derived CDR1 and CDR2 are MNHEY and SVGAGI. V lost 6 bases, J lost 4 bases, and 6 bases lay in between. This CDR3 has 12 residues.

The chain combines TRBV6-5 with TRBJ2-3, with D possibly TRBD1 on 6 matching bases. Trimming took off 0 bases at V and 0 bases at J, with 10 bases between the two ends. The germline V gene has CDR1 MNHEY and CDR2 SVGAGI. This CDR3 has 16 residues. The CDR3: CASSYSGRGSTDTQYF. Written as DNA, the CDR3 is TGTGCCAGCAGTTACTCAGGCAGGGGAAGCACAGATACGCAGTATTTT.

V usage is TRBV18 and J usage is TRBJ2-3; D is possibly TRBD1 (6 bases). Looked up from germline, CDR1 is KGHSH and CDR2 is LQKENI. The CDR3 totals 14 residues. Trimming stripped 4 bases from V and 6 bases from J, with 14 bases between. The CDR3 nucleotides are TGTGCCAGCTCACTCGGACAGTCTATGGATACGCAGTATTTT. This gives the protein CASSLGQSMDTQYF.

This clone has a handful of counts. This chain links TRBV7-6 with TRBJ1-2; no definite D call. Trimming stripped 11 bases from V and 4 bases from J, with 11 bases between. CDR3 length: 11 amino acids. In germline, CDR1 is SGHVS, CDR2 FNYEAQ. The chain's CDR3 is CAPTPGYGYTF. CDR3 sequence (DNA): TGTGCCCCCACGCCGGGCTATGGCTACACCTTC.

This clone occurred a few times. V gene TRBV18 combines with J gene TRBJ1-1, with 11 positions matching TRBD1. The CDR3 sequence is 16 residues long. Germline V CDR1 and CDR2: KGHSH, LQKENI. V was pared by 6 bases and J by 0 bases, with 6 bases of the junction left unmatched. This CDR3 is CASSPGQGAMNTEAFF. The CDR3 DNA sequence: TGTGCCAGCTCTCCTGGACAGGGGGCCATGAACACTGAAGCTTTCTTT. Supplemented by reference TRBV18 and TRBJ1-1, the full variable domain reads NAGVMQNPRHLVRRRGQEARLRCSPMKGHSHVYWYRQLPEEGLKFMVYLQKENIIDESGMPKERFSAEFPKEGPSILRIQQVVRGDSAAYFCASSPGQGAMNTEAFFGQGTRLTVV.

The genes are TRBV5-1 and TRBJ1-1, with 11 bases fitting TRBD1. CDR1 and CDR2 (germline): SGHRS, YFSETQ. This CDR3 region has 15 residues. V shed 4 bases and J 3 bases; nucleotides not matched to a gene: 5. CDR3 DNA: TGCGCCAGCAGCGGACAGGGGGCGCTTTACACTGAAGCTTTCTTT. This encodes CASSGQGALYTEAFF.

The CDR3 DNA sequence: TGTGCCAGTATAGGGACAGGGGGCCTCTATGGCTACACCTTC. Its translation is CASIGTGGLYGYTF. The V call is TRBV19, the J call TRBJ1-2, with 12 positions matching TRBD1. The V gene's germline CDR1 is LNHDA and CDR2 SQIVND (reference sequence). This CDR3 contains 14 residues. V lost 7 bases and J lost 4; bases outside the gene matches: 4.

The genes are TRBV5-6 and TRBJ1-5; a possible D gene is TRBD1 (5 bases). Deletions cut 0 bases from V and 0 bases from J, with 7 bases between. The CDR3 has 15 residues. Looked up from germline, CDR1 is SGHDT and CDR2 is YYEEEE. The CDR3: CASSLGTLSNQPQHF. The CDR3 DNA follows: TGTGCCAGCAGCTTGGGGACACTTAGCAATCAGCCCCAGCATTTT.

The chain couples TRBV29-1 to TRBJ1-1, with 7 bases that match TRBD1. The CDR3 spans 14 residues. After removal of 4 bases from V and 5 bases from J, the junction contained 10 bases not matched to a gene. CDR1 is SQVTM, CDR2 ANQGSEA, per germline. The CDR3 sequence is CSVGGQGVPTEAFF. The CDR3 DNA reads as TGCAGCGTTGGAGGGCAGGGGGTCCCTACTGAAGCTTTCTTT.

The chain joins TRBV10-3 to TRBJ1-1; TRBD1 matches at 7 bases. Germline loops: CDR1 ENHRY, CDR2 SYGVKD. The CDR3 totals 17 residues. V lost 3 bases and J lost 0; bases outside the gene matches: 10. The DNA for the CDR3 is TGTGCCATCAGTGACGAGGGACAGCGACCCATGAACACTGAAGCTTTCTTT. Amino acid sequence: CAISDEGQRPMNTEAFF.

This clone was counted once. CDR3 sequence reads: CASSLFGVNTGELFF. DNA for the CDR3: TGTGCCAGCAGTTTATTCGGGGTGAACACCGGGGAGCTGTTTTTT. This chain uses TRBV27 with TRBJ2-2, with D possibly TRBD2 on 5 matching bases. Trimming pared 1 base from V and 1 base from J, leaving 7 bases between. Germline V lookup: CDR1 MNHEY, CDR2 SMNVEV (reference sequence). There are 15 residues in the CDR3.

The chain recombines TRBV6-5 with TRBJ2-2, with TRBD1 as a possible D gene (6 bases). With 5 bases removed from V and 4 bases from J, the gap between germline ends came to 11 bases. The CDR3 covers 14 residues. CDR1 is MNHEY and CDR2 is SVGAGI in the germline V gene. The CDR3 region has the DNA TGTGCCAGCAGTCAAATGGACAGCACCGGGGAGCTGTTTTTT. Amino acid sequence: CASSQMDSTGELFF.

This clone was detected once. The chain employs TRBV20-1 and TRBJ1-1; tentatively, D is TRBD1 (6 bases). Germline loops: CDR1 DFQATT, CDR2 SNEGSKA (reference sequence). The CDR3 runs to 14 residues. V gave up 3 bases and J gave up 4 bases, with 15 bases separating them. The CDR3 is CSASLGGGGTEAFF. CDR3 in DNA: TGCAGTGCTAGTCTTGGGGGCGGGGGCACTGAAGCTTTCTTT.

The genes are TRBV7-2 and TRBJ2-1, with TRBD1 matching over 7 bases. Per germline, CDR1 SGHTA and CDR2 FQGNSA. This CDR3 has 15 amino acids. V was clipped by 3 bases and J by 1 base; unmatched bases: 3. The CDR3 bases are TGTGCCAGCAGCTTGCAGACAGGGTCCTACAATGAGCAGTTCTTC. Its protein is CASSLQTGSYNEQFF.

The chain couples TRBV6-5 to TRBJ1-1; D is perhaps TRBD1 (6 bases). Germline CDR1 reads MNHEY; CDR2 reads SVGAGI. This CDR3 is 15 amino acids long. V lost 6 bases to trimming and J lost 7 bases, with 21 bases between them. DNA for the CDR3: TGTGCCAGCAGGAAAGGGGGGGGCTCAAACCTTGAAGCTTTCTTT. Translating it yields CASRKGGGSNLEAFF.

The J gene is TRBJ2-7, the V gene TRBV11-2, with D uncertain. The CDR3 is made up of 13 amino acids. Germline-derived CDR1 and CDR2 are SGHAT and FQNNGV. V was pared by 1 base and J by 5 bases, with 9 bases between. The CDR3 loop is CASSLVLQNEQYF. The CDR3 nucleotides read TGTGCCAGCAGCTTAGTCCTGCAGAACGAGCAGTACTTC.

The rearrangement uses TRBV6-1 and TRBJ2-5, with D maybe TRBD1 (6 bases). Germline-derived CDR1 and CDR2 are MNHNS and SASEGT. The CDR3 has 16 amino acids. V shed 4 bases and J shed 4 bases, with 19 bases lying between them. CDR3 in DNA: TGTGCCAGCAGTGGGGGGACAACAGGGTACTCAGAGACCCAGTACTTC. Translating gives CASSGGTTGYSETQYF.

This chain joins TRBV19 and TRBJ1-1; 7 bases line up with TRBD1. This CDR3 comprises 17 residues. Trimming took 5 bases from V and 1 from J; bases not matched to a gene: 13. CDR1 is LNHDA, CDR2 SQIVND, per germline (reference sequence). CDR3 residues: CASSRAGFSGGNTEAFF. Here the CDR3 DNA reads TGTGCCAGTAGTCGCGCCGGGTTTTCAGGGGGGAACACTGAAGCTTTCTTT.

The chain recombines TRBV2 with TRBJ2-1; D perhaps matches TRBD1 (5 bases). The germline V gene encodes CDR1 SNHLY and CDR2 FYNNEI. With 2 bases removed from V and 1 base from J, the gap between germline ends came to 9 bases. This CDR3 has 15 amino acids. The CDR3 region has the DNA TGTGCCAGCAGTGAAAGGGGAAGGTCCTACAATGAGCAGTTCTTC. Translation: CASSERGRSYNEQFF.